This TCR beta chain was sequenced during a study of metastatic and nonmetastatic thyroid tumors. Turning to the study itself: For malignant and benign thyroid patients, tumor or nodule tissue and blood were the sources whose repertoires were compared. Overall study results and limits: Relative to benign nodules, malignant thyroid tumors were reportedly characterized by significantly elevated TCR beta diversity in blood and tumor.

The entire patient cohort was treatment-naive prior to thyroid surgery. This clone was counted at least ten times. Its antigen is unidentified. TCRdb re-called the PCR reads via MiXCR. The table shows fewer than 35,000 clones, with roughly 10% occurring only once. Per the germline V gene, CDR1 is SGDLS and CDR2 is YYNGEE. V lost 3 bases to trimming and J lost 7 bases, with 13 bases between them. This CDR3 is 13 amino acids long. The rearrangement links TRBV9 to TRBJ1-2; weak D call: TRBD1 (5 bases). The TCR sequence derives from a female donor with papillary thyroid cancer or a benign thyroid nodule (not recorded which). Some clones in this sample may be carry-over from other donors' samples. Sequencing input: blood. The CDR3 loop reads CASSGGSGAGYTF. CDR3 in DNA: TGTGCCAGCAGCGGGGGTAGCGGGGCTGGCTACACCTTC.